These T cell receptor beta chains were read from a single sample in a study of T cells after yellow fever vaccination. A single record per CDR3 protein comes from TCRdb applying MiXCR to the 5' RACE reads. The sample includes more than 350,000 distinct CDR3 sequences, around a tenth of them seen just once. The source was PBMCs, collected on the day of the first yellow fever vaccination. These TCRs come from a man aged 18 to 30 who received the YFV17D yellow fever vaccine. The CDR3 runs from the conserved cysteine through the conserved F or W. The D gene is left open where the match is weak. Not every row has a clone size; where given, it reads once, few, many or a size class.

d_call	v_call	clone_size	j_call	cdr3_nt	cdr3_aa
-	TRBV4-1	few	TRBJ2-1	TGCGCCAGCAGCCAAGTTGGGCCGAGGATCGATGAGCAGTTCTTC	CASSQVGPRIDEQFF
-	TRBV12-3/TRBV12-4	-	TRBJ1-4	TGTGCCAGCAGTCCTTCGGAGGCGAGTGAAAAACTGTTTTTT	CASSPSEASEKLFF
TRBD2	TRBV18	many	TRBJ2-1	TGTGCCAGCTCACCAGAGATAGCGGGGAATCTTGAGCAGTTCTTC	CASSPEIAGNLEQFF
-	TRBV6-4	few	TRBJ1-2	TGTGCCAGCAGTGCAGGGGATGGCTACACCTTC	CASSAGDGYTF
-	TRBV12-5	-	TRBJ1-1	TGTGCTAGTGGTTTGGTACGTAGGACCCCTAAGGACACTGAAGCTTTCTTT	CASGLVRRTPKDTEAFF
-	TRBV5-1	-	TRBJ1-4	TGCGCCAGCAGCTTGGGGATACAGGCTGGGGGCGATCGGGGTAATGAAAAACTGTTTTTT	CASSLGIQAGGDRGNEKLFF
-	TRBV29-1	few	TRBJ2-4	TGCAGCGTTGTACAGGGACTTGCCAAAAACATTCAGTACTTC	CSVVQGLAKNIQYF
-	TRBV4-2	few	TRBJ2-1	TGTGCCAGCAGCCAATTCCCCCCTCCCGCGGGATCCTACAATGAGCAGTTCTTC	CASSQFPPPAGSYNEQFF
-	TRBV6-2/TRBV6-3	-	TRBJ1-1	TGTGCCAGCATCGGTATGGGGGGCTGGACTGAAGCTTTCTTT	CASIGMGGWTEAFF
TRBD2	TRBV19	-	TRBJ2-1	TGTGCCAGTAGTGCCGGACTAGCGGGCTACAATGAGCAGTTCTTC	CASSAGLAGYNEQFF
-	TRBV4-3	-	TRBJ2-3	TGCGCCAGCAGCCAAGGCCCTACTAGGGCGCAGTATTTT	CASSQGPTRAQYF
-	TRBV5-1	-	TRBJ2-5	TGCGCCAGCAGCGAACCACAGGATTGGGAGACCCAGTACTTC	CASSEPQDWETQYF
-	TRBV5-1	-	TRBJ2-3	TGCGCCAGCAGCGGGGGGGGGCTCAGTATCACAGATACGCAGTATTTT	CASSGGGLSITDTQYF
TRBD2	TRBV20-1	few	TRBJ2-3	TGCAGTGCTAGAGAATATCGAGCGGGGGGGTGGGTAGATACGCAGTATTTT	CSAREYRAGGWVDTQYF
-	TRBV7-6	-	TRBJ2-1	TGTGCCAGCAGCGACGGCTGGGGGGCTGTCTACAATGAGCAGTTCTTC	CASSDGWGAVYNEQFF
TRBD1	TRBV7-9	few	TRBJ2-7	TGTGCCAGTTACCGGGACAGGGCCAACGAGCAGTACTTC	CASYRDRANEQYF
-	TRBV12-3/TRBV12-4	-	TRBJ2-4	TGTGCCAGCAGTTTATCGATGGGCTCCAAAAACATTCAGTACTTC	CASSLSMGSKNIQYF
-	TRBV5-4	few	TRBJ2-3	TGTGCCAGCAGCCAGGACGGTAGCACAGATACGCAGTATTTT	CASSQDGSTDTQYF
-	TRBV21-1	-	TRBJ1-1	TGTGCCAGCAGCAAAGGACAGAACACTGAAGCTTTCTTT	CASSKGQNTEAFF
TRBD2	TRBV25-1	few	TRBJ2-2	TGTGCCAGCAGTGAATCGGTTCTTAGCGGGGGGCTCACCGGGGAGCTGTTTTTT	CASSESVLSGGLTGELFF
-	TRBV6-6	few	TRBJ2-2	TGTGCCAGCAGTTATACCCGTGGGGAGCTGTTTTTT	CASSYTRGELFF
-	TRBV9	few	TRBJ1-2	TGTGCCAGCAGCCGTGAATCCTCGTATGGCTACACCTTC	CASSRESSYGYTF
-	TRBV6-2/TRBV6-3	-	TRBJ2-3	TGTGCCACCGGTGGGGGTTGGGGTACGCAGTATTTT	CATGGGWGTQYF
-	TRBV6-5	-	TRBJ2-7	TGTGCCAGCAGTTTTCGGAGAGAGCCCCCGAGCGAGCAGTACTTC	CASSFRREPPSEQYF
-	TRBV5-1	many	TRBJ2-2	TGCGCCAGCAGCGTCTCTCAAGGGAACGCCGGGGAGCTGTTTTTT	CASSVSQGNAGELFF
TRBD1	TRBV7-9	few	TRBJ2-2	TGTGCCAGCAGCGCAGGGGGTTCCGGGGAGCTGTTTTTT	CASSAGGSGELFF
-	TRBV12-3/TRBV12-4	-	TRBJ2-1	TGTGCCAGCAGTTCCCCAGCGGCAAATGAGCAGTTCTTC	CASSSPAANEQFF
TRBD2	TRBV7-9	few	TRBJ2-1	TGTGCCAGCAGCTTGGACGGGACTAGCGCCCACGGGCAGTTCTTC	CASSLDGTSAHGQFF
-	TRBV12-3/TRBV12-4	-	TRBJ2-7	TGTGCCAGCAGTTTGGAGGTAGGACGGAATTACGAGCAGTACTTC	CASSLEVGRNYEQYF
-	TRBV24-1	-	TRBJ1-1	TGTGCCACCAGTGATTTAAGTAGCACTGAAGCTTTCTTT	CATSDLSSTEAFF
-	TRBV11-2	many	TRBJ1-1	TGTGCCAGCACCCGTTCCCAGGGGAACACTGAAGCTTTCTTT	CASTRSQGNTEAFF
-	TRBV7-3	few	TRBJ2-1	TGTGCCAGCAGCCCAGCGCAGACCTACAATGAGCAGTTCTTC	CASSPAQTYNEQFF
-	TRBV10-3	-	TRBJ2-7	TGTGCCATCAGCCAAAGCGGTGGGGCGGGAAGCTCCTACGAGCAGTACTTC	CAISQSGGAGSSYEQYF
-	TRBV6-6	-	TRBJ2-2	TGTGCCAGCACTCGGGGTAGCACCGGGGAGCTGTTTTTT	CASTRGSTGELFF
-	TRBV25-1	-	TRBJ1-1	TGTGCCAGCAGTGAATACGGAAAGAACACTGAAGATTTCTTT	CASSEYGKNTEDFF
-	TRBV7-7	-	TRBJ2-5	TGTGCCAGCAGCCCAAGGGGCAGCCAAGAGACCCAGTACTTC	CASSPRGSQETQYF
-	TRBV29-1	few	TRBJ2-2	TGCAGCGCTAAGGGACCCAACACCGGGGAGCTGTTTTTT	CSAKGPNTGELFF
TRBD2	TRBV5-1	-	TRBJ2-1	TGCGCCAGCAGCTTGGTTGGCAGAAGCCTAGCGGGCCTCGCGAGGAATGAGCAGTTCTTC	CASSLVGRSLAGLARNEQFF
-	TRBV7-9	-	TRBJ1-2	TGTGCCAGCAGCTTACTGTCAGGGCCTAACTATGGCTACACCTTC	CASSLLSGPNYGYTF
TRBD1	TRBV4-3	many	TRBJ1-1	TGCGCCAGCAGCCAAGACCCTACAGGGGGTAACACTGAAGCTTTCTTT	CASSQDPTGGNTEAFF
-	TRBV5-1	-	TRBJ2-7	TGCGCCAGCAGCTTGGCGGGACAAATCTACGAGCAGTACTTC	CASSLAGQIYEQYF
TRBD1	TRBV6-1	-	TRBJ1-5	TGTGCCAGCACCGGAACAGGGGGAGTTGAGCCCCAGCATTTT	CASTGTGGVEPQHF
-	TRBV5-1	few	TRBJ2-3	TGCGCCAGCAGCAAACAGGGTGCGGGAACAGATACGCAGTATTTT	CASSKQGAGTDTQYF
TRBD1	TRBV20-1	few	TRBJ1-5	TGCAGTGCTAGCGACTCACAGGGGGGACGGCATCAGCCCCAGCATTTT	CSASDSQGGRHQPQHF
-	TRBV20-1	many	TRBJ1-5	TGCAGCGCCTTTGGGTCCGACAATCAGCCCCAGCATTTT	CSAFGSDNQPQHF
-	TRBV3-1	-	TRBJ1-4	TGTGCCAGCAGCCAAATCCACCCTAATGAAAAACTGTTTTTT	CASSQIHPNEKLFF
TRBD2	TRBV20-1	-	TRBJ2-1	TGCAGTGCTAGATGGGGGACTAGCGGGGTTAATGAGCAGTTCTTC	CSARWGTSGVNEQFF
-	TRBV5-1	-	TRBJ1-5	TGCGCCAGCAGCTTGTACGCTCGTGATAGCAATCAGCCCCAGCATTTT	CASSLYARDSNQPQHF
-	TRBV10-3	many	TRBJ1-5	TGTGCCATCAGTTTAGGGGGGAATCAGCCCCAGCATTTT	CAISLGGNQPQHF
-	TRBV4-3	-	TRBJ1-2	TGCGCCAGCAGCCAACCGGGGGGCGCCTACTATGGCTACACCTTC	CASSQPGGAYYGYTF
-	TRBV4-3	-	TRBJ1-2	TGCGCCAGCAGCCAAGAGTTTCCTTCGGGCTACACCTTC	CASSQEFPSGYTF
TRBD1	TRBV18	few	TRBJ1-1	TGTGCCAGCTCACCACCTGGCTTTATGTCAGGGGGTGGTACTGAAGCTTTCTTT	CASSPPGFMSGGGTEAFF
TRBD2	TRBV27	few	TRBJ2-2	TGTGCCAGCAGTTTAGGCGGGGGAATCTACACCGGGGAGCTGTTTTTT	CASSLGGGIYTGELFF